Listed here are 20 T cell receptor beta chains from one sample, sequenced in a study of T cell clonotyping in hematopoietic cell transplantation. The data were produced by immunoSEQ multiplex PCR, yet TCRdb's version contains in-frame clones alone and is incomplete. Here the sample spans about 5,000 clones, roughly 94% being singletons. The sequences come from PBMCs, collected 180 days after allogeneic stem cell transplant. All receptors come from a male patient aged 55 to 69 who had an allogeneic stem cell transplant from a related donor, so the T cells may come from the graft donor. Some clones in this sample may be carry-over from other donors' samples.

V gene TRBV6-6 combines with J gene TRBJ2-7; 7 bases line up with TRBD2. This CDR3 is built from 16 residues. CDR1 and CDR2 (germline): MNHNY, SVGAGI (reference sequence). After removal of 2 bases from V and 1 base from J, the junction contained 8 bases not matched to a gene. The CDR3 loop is CASSYDGGGGSYEQYF. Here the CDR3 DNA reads TGTGCCAGCAGTTACGACGGCGGGGGAGGTTCCTACGAGCAGTACTTC.

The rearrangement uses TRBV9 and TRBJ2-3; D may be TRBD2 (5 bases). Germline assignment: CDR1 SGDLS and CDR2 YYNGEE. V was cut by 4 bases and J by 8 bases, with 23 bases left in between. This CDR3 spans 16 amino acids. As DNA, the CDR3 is TGTGCCAGCAGCTCCGCACTGGCGGGCGGTGGGAGTACGCAGTATTTT. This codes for CASSSALAGGGSTQYF.

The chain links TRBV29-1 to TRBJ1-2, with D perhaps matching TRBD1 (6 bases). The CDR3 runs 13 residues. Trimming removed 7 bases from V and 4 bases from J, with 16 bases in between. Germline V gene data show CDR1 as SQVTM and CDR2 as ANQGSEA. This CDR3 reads CSGRPGDGYGYTF. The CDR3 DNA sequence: TGCAGCGGACGACCAGGGGACGGCTATGGCTACACCTTC.

The CDR3 region is CARQGGGNYEQYF. CDR3 bases: TGTGCCCGCCAAGGAGGGGGCAACTACGAGCAGTACTTC. The chain recombines TRBV2 with TRBJ2-7; TRBD1 is a possible D gene (7 bases). Trimming took off 11 bases at V and 3 bases at J, with 17 bases between the two ends. The CDR3 runs 13 residues. Germline lookup yields CDR1 SNHLY and CDR2 FYNNEI.

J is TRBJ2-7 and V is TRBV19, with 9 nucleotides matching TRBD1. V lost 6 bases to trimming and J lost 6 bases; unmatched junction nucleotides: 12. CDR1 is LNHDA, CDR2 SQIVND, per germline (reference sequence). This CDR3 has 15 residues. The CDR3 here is CASSAPGQGAREQYF. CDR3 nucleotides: TGTGCCAGTAGCGCCCCGGGACAGGGTGCACGCGAGCAGTACTTC.

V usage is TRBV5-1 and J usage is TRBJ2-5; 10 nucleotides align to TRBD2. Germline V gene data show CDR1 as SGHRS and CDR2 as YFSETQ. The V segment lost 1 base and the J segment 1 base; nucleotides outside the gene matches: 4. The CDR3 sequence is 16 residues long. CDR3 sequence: CASSLSGLAVQETQYF. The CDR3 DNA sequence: TGCGCCAGCAGCTTGAGTGGACTAGCGGTCCAAGAGACCCAGTACTTC.

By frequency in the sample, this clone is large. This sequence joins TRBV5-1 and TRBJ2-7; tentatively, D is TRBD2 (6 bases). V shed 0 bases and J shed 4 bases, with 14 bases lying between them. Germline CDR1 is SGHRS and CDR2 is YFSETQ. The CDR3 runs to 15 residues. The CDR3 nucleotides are TGCGCCAGCAGCTTGGGGTGGGACTTCGGGTACGAGCAGTACTTC. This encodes CASSLGWDFGYEQYF.

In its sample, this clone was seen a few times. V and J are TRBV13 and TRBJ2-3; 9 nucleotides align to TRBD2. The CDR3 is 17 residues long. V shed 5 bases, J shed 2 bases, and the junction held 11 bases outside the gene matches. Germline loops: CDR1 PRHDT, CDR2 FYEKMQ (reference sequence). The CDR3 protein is CASSHDLAGAFTDTQYF. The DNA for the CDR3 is TGTGCCAGCAGCCACGACTTAGCGGGGGCTTTCACAGATACGCAGTATTTT.

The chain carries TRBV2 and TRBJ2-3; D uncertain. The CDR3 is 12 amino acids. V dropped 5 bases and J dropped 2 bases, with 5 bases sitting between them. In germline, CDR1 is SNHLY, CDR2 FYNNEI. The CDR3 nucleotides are TGTGCCAGCAGTCCTACCACAGATACGCAGTATTTT. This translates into CASSPTTDTQYF.

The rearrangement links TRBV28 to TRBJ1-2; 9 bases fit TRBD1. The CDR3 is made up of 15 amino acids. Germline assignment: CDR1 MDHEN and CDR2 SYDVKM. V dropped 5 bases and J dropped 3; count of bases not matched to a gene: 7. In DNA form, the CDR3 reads TGTGCCAGCAGTCCCCGGGACAGGGTATACTATGGCTACACCTTC. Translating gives CASSPRDRVYYGYTF.

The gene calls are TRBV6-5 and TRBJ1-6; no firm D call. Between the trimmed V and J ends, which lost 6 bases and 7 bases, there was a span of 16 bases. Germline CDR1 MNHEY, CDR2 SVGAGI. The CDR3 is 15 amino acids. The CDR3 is CASRTDLNPNSPLHF. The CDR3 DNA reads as TGTGCCAGCAGAACCGACTTAAACCCAAATTCACCCCTCCACTTT.

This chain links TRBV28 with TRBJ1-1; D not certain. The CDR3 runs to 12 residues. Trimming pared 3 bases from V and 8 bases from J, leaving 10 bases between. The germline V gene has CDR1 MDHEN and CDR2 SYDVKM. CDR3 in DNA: TGTGCCAGCAGTTTTAAGGCGACGGAAGCTTTCTTT. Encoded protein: CASSFKATEAFF.

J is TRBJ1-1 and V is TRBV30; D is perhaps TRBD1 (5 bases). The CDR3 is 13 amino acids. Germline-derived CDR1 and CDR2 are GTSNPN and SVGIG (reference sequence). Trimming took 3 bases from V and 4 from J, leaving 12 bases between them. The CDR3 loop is CAWRERGITEAFF. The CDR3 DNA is TGTGCCTGGAGGGAGAGGGGAATCACTGAAGCTTTCTTT.

CDR3 DNA: TGTGCCAGCAGTGACAGATTGAACACTGAAGCTTTCTTT. Translation gives CASSDRLNTEAFF. The chain uses TRBV11-3 and TRBJ1-1, with a possible D match to TRBD1 (5 bases). There are 13 residues in the CDR3. The V end was cut by 6 bases, the J end by 0 bases, with 8 bases between. Germline assignment: CDR1 SGHNT and CDR2 YENEEA.

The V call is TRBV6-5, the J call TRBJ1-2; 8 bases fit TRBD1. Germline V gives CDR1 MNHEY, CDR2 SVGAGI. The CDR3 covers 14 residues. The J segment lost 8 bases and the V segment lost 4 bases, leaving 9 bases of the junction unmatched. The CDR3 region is CASSLSGDRRGYTF. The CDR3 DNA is TGTGCCAGCAGTTTATCAGGGGACAGGCGCGGCTACACCTTC.

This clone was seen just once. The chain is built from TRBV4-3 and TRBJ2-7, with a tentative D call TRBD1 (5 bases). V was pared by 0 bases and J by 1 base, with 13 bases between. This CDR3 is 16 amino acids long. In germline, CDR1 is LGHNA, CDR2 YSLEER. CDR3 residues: CASSQDLGTGSYEQYF. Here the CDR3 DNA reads TGCGCCAGCAGCCAAGATCTGGGAACAGGTTCCTACGAGCAGTACTTC.

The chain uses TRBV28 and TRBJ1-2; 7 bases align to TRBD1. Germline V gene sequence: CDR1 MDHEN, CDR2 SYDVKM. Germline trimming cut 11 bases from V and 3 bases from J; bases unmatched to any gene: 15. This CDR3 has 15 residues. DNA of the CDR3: TGTGCCCTTCACCCCCCGGGACAGATTTACTATGGCTACACCTTC. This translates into CALHPPGQIYYGYTF.

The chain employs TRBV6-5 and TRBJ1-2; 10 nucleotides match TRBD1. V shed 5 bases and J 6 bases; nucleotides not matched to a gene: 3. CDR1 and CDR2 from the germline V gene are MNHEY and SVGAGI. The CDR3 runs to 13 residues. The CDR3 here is CASSRGTGDGYTF. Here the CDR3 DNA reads TGTGCCAGCAGTCGCGGGACAGGGGATGGCTACACCTTC.

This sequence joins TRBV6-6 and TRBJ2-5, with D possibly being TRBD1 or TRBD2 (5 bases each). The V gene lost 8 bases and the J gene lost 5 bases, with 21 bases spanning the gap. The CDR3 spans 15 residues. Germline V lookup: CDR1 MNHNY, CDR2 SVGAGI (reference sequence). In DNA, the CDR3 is TGTGCCAGCGGGACCCTCGGGGTTTTTGTCGAGACCCAGTACTTC. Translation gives CASGTLGVFVETQYF.

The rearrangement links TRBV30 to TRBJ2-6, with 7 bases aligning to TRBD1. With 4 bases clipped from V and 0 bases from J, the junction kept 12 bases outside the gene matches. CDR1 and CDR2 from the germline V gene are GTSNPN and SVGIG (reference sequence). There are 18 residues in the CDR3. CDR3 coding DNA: TGTGCCTGGACCCGAGGGTGGACAGGCTCCTCTGGGGCCAACGTCCTGACTTTC. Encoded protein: CAWTRGWTGSSGANVLTF. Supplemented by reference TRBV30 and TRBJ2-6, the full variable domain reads SQTIHQWPATLVQPVGSPLSLECTVEGTSNPNLYWYRQAAGRGLQLLFYSVGIGQISSEVPQNLSASRPQDRQFILSSKKLLLSDSGFYLCAWTRGWTGSSGANVLTFGAGSRLTVL.